Below, 10 T cell receptor beta chains from the same sample are listed, as sequenced in a study of post-analysis software for immune sequencing data. TCR beta cDNA libraries had unique molecular identifiers. One entry per CDR3 protein results from TCRdb running MiXCR on the PCR reads. This sample carries 450,000 to 700,000 distinct CDR3 sequences, roughly two fifths of them seen once, and the ten largest clones take roughly 1.7%. No antigen has been identified for these receptors. Overall study findings and caveats: The study found TRBV5-6, TRBV5-1 and TRBV20-1 among about five TRBV segments more frequent in patients than controls.

Input material: blood. All receptors come from a girl between 10 and 17 years old with multiple sclerosis.

The chain combines TRBV10-3 with TRBJ2-3; no reliable D call. Germline-derived CDR1 and CDR2 are ENHRY and SYGVKD. This CDR3 spans 14 amino acids. V gave up 2 bases and J gave up 2 bases, with 8 bases separating them. For the CDR3, the DNA is TGTGCCATCAGTGAGCGAGTAATCACAGATACGCAGTATTTT. Translation gives CAISERVITDTQYF.

The V gene is TRBV11-2, the J gene TRBJ2-5; 13 bases line up with TRBD2. With the DNA end fitting TRBJ2-7 better, the J assignment may be wrong. The germline gives CDR1 SGHAT, CDR2 FQNNGV. This CDR3 is 14 amino acids long. CDR3 sequence reads: CASSSGTSGVEQYF. Here the CDR3 DNA reads TGTGCCAGCAGCTCCGGGACTAGCGGGGTCGAGCAGTACTTC.

V is TRBV20-1 and J is TRBJ2-3; perhaps TRBD2 as D (7 bases). Trimming cost V 5 bases and J 6 bases, with 18 bases left between them. Germline V gene data show CDR1 as DFQATT and CDR2 as SNEGSKA (reference sequence). The CDR3 is 14 amino acids. The CDR3 nucleotides are TGCAGTGCTGGGGGGGGCGGACGAGGGGATACGCAGTATTTT. It yields the protein CSAGGGGRGDTQYF.

This clonotype has a handful of counts. V and J are TRBV12-3 or TRBV12-4 and TRBJ2-1; 11 positions match TRBD2. The CDR3 runs 15 residues. The junction had 5 bases not matched to a gene; V was cut back by 0 bases and J by 10 bases. The CDR3 nucleotides are TGTGCCAGCAGTTTAGCGCGTAGCGGGAGGGCCGAGCAGTTCTTC. Its protein is CASSLARSGRAEQFF.

In this sample, this clonotype turned up a few times. The CDR3 reads CASSYLGADYGYTF. The CDR3 DNA follows: TGTGCCAGCAGTTACCTAGGGGCCGACTATGGCTACACCTTC. The J gene is TRBJ1-2, the V gene TRBV6-5, with D possibly being TRBD1 (5 bases). The CDR3 is 14 amino acids. The V gene lost 2 bases and the J gene lost 3 bases, with 10 bases spanning the gap. Per germline, CDR1 MNHEY and CDR2 SVGAGI.

This clonotype was found a few times. The chain links TRBV12-5 to TRBJ1-4; 11 bases align to TRBD1. The V gene's germline CDR1 is LGHNT and CDR2 FRNRAP. With V trimmed by 6 bases and J by 8 bases, 5 bases remained unmatched. This CDR3 spans 14 amino acids. The CDR3 spells CASGGQGDWEKLFF. The CDR3 coding sequence is TGTGCTAGTGGGGGACAGGGGGATTGGGAAAAACTGTTTTTT.

The chain has TRBV5-1 and TRBJ2-1, with 7 bases lining up with TRBD2. V lost 2 bases and J lost 2; bases outside the gene matches: 7. The CDR3 is 16 residues long. CDR1 is SGHRS and CDR2 is YFSETQ in the germline V gene. CDR3 nucleotides: TGCGCCAGCAGCTTTTTTCGCGGGAGCACCTACAATGAGCAGTTCTTC. Encoded protein: CASSFFRGSTYNEQFF.

This clonotype was counted only a few times. The chain couples TRBV20-1 to TRBJ1-2; tentative D call: TRBD1 (5 bases). Germline V gene sequence: CDR1 DFQATT, CDR2 SNEGSKA (reference sequence). The length of the CDR3 is 13 residues. Trimming pared 8 bases from V and 5 bases from J, leaving 18 bases between. Written as DNA, the CDR3 is TGCAGTACTAATTTCGTGGGGCGGTATGGCTACACCTTC. Translating it yields CSTNFVGRYGYTF.

The chain is built from TRBV4-1 and TRBJ1-2; 7 bases are shared with TRBD1. The V and J ends lost 1 base and 6 bases, in that order; junction bases with no gene match: 5. The CDR3 is made up of 14 amino acids. Germline V CDR1 and CDR2: MGHRA, YSYEKL. This CDR3 reads CASSQATGMDGYTF. CDR3 bases: TGCGCCAGCAGCCAAGCGACAGGGATGGATGGCTACACCTTC.

As to this clonotype: A much larger clone lies a single base off, so this may be a read error. The genes are TRBV20-1 and TRBJ2-7, with a tentative D call TRBD2 (6 bases). V was cut by 5 bases and J by 7 bases, with 21 bases left in between. The CDR3 is made up of 14 amino acids. Germline V gives CDR1 DFQATT, CDR2 SNEGSKA (reference sequence). In nucleotides, the CDR3 is TGCAGTGCTCCCCGGGGCGGGGATTACAATGAGCAGTACTTC. Encoded protein: CSAPRGGDYNEQYF.